This entry lists 8 T cell receptor beta chains sequenced from one sample in a study of control samples from healthy donors and cancer patients. TCRdb's table, derived via immunoSEQ multiplex PCR, lists solely in-frame clones and lacks some. The table has roughly 130,000 clones, 80% to 95% seen once. Sequencing was carried out using blood. These receptors all come from a young man in good health.

The rearrangement uses TRBV30 and TRBJ1-5; 7 bases fit TRBD1. CDR3 length: 14 amino acids. Germline V gives CDR1 GTSNPN, CDR2 SVGIG (reference sequence). The V gene end was trimmed by 7 bases and the J gene end by 3 bases; junction bases not matched to a gene: 9. The CDR3, as DNA: TGTGCCTTTAAACGGACAGGATTCAATCAGCCCCAGCATTTT. Translated: CAFKRTGFNQPQHF.

The DNA for the CDR3 is TGCGCCAGCAGCCGATATCGGGACAGGTACAATGAGCAGTTCTTC. Translation: CASSRYRDRYNEQFF. This chain joins TRBV5-1 and TRBJ2-1; TRBD1 agrees at 8 bases. Looked up from germline, CDR1 is SGHRS and CDR2 is YFSETQ. V lost 4 bases, J lost 4 bases, and 7 bases stayed unmatched. CDR3 length: 15 residues.

This chain uses TRBV7-9 with TRBJ2-1; 8 bases match TRBD2. CDR1 is SEHNR and CDR2 is FQNEAQ in the germline V gene (reference sequence). CDR3 length: 16 amino acids. After removal of 0 bases from V and 7 bases from J, the junction contained 8 bases not matched to a gene. The CDR3 DNA sequence: TGTGCCAGCAGCTTAGCGCTGGTAGCGGGGTGGAATGAGCAGTTCTTC. Protein sequence: CASSLALVAGWNEQFF.

This chain joins TRBV27 and TRBJ2-3, with 9 bases identical to TRBD2. The V gene end was trimmed by 8 bases and the J gene end by 2 bases; junction bases not matched to a gene: 17. This CDR3 contains 18 residues. The germline V gene encodes CDR1 MNHEY and CDR2 SMNVEV (reference sequence). The CDR3 here is CASGRFGTSWGATDTQYF. CDR3 nucleotides: TGTGCCAGCGGCCGTTTCGGGACTAGCTGGGGGGCCACAGATACGCAGTATTTT.

V gene TRBV6-1 combines with J gene TRBJ1-3; no reliable D call. V lost 5 bases, J lost 0 bases, and 8 bases lay in between. CDR1 is MNHNS and CDR2 is SASEGT in the germline V gene. This CDR3 contains 14 residues. CDR3 nucleotide sequence: TGTGCCAGCAGTTTGGGGAACTCTGGAAACACCATATATTTT. Its protein is CASSLGNSGNTIYF.

The chain carries TRBV5-6 and TRBJ2-6; no clear D gene. Germline CDR1 SGHDT, CDR2 YYEEEE. The CDR3 sequence is 17 residues long. V was cut by 0 bases and J by 4 bases, with 14 bases left in between. The CDR3 coding sequence is TGTGCCAGCAGCTTGGTCACATCCAGGCACGGGGCCAACGTCCTGACTTTC. Its translation: CASSLVTSRHGANVLTF.

This chain connects TRBV12-3 or TRBV12-4 to TRBJ1-2, with D possibly matching TRBD1 (6 bases). CDR3 length: 13 amino acids. V lost 7 bases and J 4 bases, leaving 13 bases between the germline ends. Here the CDR3 DNA reads TGTGCCAGCAATCCCACGGGGGCCTATGGCTACACCTTC. Translation gives CASNPTGAYGYTF.

The rearrangement joins TRBV10-1 to TRBJ2-2, with D tentatively TRBD1 (6 bases). The CDR3 length is 14 residues. CDR1 WNHNN and CDR2 SYGVQD come from the germline V gene (reference sequence). The V gene lost 2 bases and the J gene lost 5 bases, with 9 bases spanning the gap. This CDR3 is CASSEAGETGELFF. The CDR3 coding sequence is TGCGCCAGCAGTGAGGCAGGGGAGACCGGGGAGCTGTTTTTT.